This is a list of T cell receptor beta chains from one sample in a study of cytomegalovirus exposure and HLA in healthy donors. Profiled with immunoSEQ multiplex PCR; TCRdb holds only in-frame clones, not every one. The sample records some 130,000 clones, approximately 70% being singletons. Source material: PBMCs. The receptors were gathered from a human donor in good health. Both conserved end residues are trimmed from each CDR3.

v_gene: TRBV7-3
CDR3aa: ASSLLSQANTGELF

v_gene: TRBV5-1
CDR3aa: ASSLSYSGNTIY

v_gene: TRBV2
CDR3aa: ASRVSAGNEQF

v_gene: TRBV11-1
CDR3aa: ASSSTSGASLSYEQY

v_gene: TRBV7-9
CDR3aa: ASSSAANNNEQF

v_gene: TRBV25-1
CDR3aa: ASSELAGAEQF

v_gene: TRBV18
CDR3aa: ASSLSLGYLNTEAF

v_gene: TRBV2
CDR3aa: ASSDEGGYGEQF

v_gene: TRBV19
CDR3aa: ASSIGAGGPYEQY

v_gene: TRBV7-2
CDR3aa: ASSIRGQPNEKLF

v_gene: TRBV19
CDR3aa: ASKDRGLYEQY

v_gene: TRBV4-1
CDR3aa: ASSQEGKFRVRQEAQY

v_gene: TRBV28
CDR3aa: ASTIAGTTYEQY

v_gene: TRBV18
CDR3aa: ASSPPGQGADTQY

v_gene: TRBV12-5
CDR3aa: ASGLLPPRLAIDTQY

v_gene: TRBV7-2
CDR3aa: ASSPQGTTPYEQY

v_gene: TRBV2
CDR3aa: ATKLAGQSGTQY

v_gene: TRBV4-1
CDR3aa: ASSPVWTGGGFYGYT

v_gene: TRBV28
CDR3aa: ASSSGGVYGYT

v_gene: TRBV12-5
CDR3aa: ASGLPMETGANVLT

v_gene: TRBV28
CDR3aa: ASREGSYEQY

v_gene: TRBV7-2
CDR3aa: ASSFSGRAYEQY

v_gene: TRBV4-1
CDR3aa: ASSRPGQGSYEQY

v_gene: TRBV10-3
CDR3aa: AISRTSGHYNEQF

v_gene: TRBV6-5
CDR3aa: ASNYPDEQY

v_gene: TRBV5-1
CDR3aa: ASSHPESGNPTDTQY

v_gene: TRBV18
CDR3aa: ASSPRQGSSYNSPLH

v_gene: TRBV29-1
CDR3aa: SVGPGQTLNYGYT

v_gene: TRBV10-1
CDR3aa: ASSDGTSGRAGTQY

v_gene: TRBV29-1
CDR3aa: SAAGTSGSRADTQY

v_gene: TRBV28
CDR3aa: ASSSTGQPNYGYN

v_gene: TRBV10-3
CDR3aa: AISEGQGAANTEAF

v_gene: TRBV19
CDR3aa: ASSISAGGAVYEQY

v_gene: TRBV6-1
CDR3aa: ASSKDRVDEKLF

v_gene: TRBV6-5
CDR3aa: ATSEGEYNEQF